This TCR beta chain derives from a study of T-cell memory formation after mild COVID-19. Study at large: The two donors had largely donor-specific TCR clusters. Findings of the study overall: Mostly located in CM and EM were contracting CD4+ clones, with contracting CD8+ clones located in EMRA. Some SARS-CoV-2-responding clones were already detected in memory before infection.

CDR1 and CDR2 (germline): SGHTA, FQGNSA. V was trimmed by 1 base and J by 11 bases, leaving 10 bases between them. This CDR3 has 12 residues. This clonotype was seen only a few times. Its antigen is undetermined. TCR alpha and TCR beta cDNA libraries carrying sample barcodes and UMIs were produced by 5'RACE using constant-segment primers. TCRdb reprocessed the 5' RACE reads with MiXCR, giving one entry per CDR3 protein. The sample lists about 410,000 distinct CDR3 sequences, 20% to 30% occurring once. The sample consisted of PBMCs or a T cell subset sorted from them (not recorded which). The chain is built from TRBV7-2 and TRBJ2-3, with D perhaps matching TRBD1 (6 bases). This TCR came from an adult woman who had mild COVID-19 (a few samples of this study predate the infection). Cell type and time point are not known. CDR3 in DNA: TGTGCCAGCAGCTTAGGGGGGCAACGGCAGTATTTT. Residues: CASSLGGQRQYF.